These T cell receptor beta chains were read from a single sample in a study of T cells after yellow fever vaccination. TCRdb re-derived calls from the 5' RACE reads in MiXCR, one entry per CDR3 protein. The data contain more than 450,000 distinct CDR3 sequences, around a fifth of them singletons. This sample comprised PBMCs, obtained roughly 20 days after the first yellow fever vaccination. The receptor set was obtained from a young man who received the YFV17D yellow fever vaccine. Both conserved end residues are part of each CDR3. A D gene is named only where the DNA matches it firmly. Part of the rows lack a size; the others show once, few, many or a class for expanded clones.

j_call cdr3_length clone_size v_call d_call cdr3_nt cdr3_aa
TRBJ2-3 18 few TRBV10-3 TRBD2 TGTGCCATCAGTGAGTCTACGACTAGCGGGAGTAGAACAGATACGCAGTATTTT CAISESTTSGSRTDTQYF
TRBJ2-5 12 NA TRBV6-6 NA TGTGCCGGACGGGGGGCCGGGGAGACCCAGTACTTC CAGRGAGETQYF
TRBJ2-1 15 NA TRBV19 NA TGTGCCAGTAGTACCGACACGAGCTCCTACAATGAGCAGTTCTTC CASSTDTSSYNEQFF
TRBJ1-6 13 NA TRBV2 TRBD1 TGTGCCAGCATCCGGACAGGGGCTTCACCCCTCCACTTT CASIRTGASPLHF
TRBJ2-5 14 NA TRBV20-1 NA TGCAGTGCTAGAGTCCGTACTAGCATAGAGAACCAGTACTTC CSARVRTSIENQYF
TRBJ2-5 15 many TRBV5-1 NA TGCGCCAGCAGCTTGGCGGGGACAACCCAAGAGACCCAGTACTTC CASSLAGTTQETQYF
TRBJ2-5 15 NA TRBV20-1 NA TGCAGTGCTCATCCTCGGGCAGGAAACCAAGAGACCCAGTACTTC CSAHPRAGNQETQYF
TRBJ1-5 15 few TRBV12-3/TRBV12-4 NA TGTGCCAGCAGTTTGGGCAGGACGAGCAATCAGCCCCAGCATTTT CASSLGRTSNQPQHF
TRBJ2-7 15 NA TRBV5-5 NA TGTGCCAGCAGCTTGCTCGGCGCAGGGATGTACGAGCAGTACTTC CASSLLGAGMYEQYF
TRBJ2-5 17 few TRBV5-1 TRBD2 TGCGCCAGCAGCTTGTTGTACAGCGGGGTCTTCCAAGAGACCCAGTACTTC CASSLLYSGVFQETQYF
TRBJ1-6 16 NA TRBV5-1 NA TGCGCCAGCAGGGATGAGGGACTCCTTTATAATTCACCCCTCCACTTT CASRDEGLLYNSPLHF
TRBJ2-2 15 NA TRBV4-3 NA TGCGCCAGCAGCCAAGTGGGACCGGGCACCGGGGAGCTGTTTTTT CASSQVGPGTGELFF
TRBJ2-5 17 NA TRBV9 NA TGTGCCAGCAGCGTAGGGAAGGGACCCAGGGTCCAAGAGACCCAGTACTTC CASSVGKGPRVQETQYF
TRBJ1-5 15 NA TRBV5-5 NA TGTGCCAGCAGCTGGAGGGCGTCGAGAGATCAGCCCCAGCATTTT CASSWRASRDQPQHF
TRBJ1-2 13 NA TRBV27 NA TGTGCCAGCAGTTTAGCGGGCCACTATGGCTACACCTTC CASSLAGHYGYTF
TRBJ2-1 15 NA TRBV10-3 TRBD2 TGTGCCATCAGCGGTCTAGCGGGGGGGCAGGGTGAGCAGTTCTTC CAISGLAGGQGEQFF
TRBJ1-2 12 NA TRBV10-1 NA TGCGCCAGCAGTGATAACAACTATGGCTACACCTTC CASSDNNYGYTF
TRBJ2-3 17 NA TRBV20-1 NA TGCAGTGCCCCGGAAAGCGGGCCCCGCCCTAGCACAGATACGCAGTATTTT CSAPESGPRPSTDTQYF
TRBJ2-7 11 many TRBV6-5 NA TGTGCCAGCAGTTACAACTACGAGCAGTACTTC CASSYNYEQYF
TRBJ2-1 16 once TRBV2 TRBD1 TGTGCCAGCAGTGAAAGCTGGGACAGGTCCTACAATGAGCAGTTCTTC CASSESWDRSYNEQFF
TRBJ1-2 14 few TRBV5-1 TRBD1 TGCGCCAGCACCCCGGACAGGGGGGTTTTTGGCTACACCTTC CASTPDRGVFGYTF
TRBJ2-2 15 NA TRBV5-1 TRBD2 TGCGCCAGCAGCCAGACTAGCGGATTTACCGGGGAGCTGTTTTTT CASSQTSGFTGELFF
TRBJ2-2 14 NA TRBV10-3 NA TGTGCCACCGGGACTGTCGCGAACACCGGGGAGCTGTTTTTT CATGTVANTGELFF
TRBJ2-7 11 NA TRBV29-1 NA TGCAGCGTTCGGGCAGACTACGAGCAGTACTTC CSVRADYEQYF
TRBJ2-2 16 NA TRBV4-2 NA TGTGCCAGCAGCCAAGATCGAAATGCAAACACCGGGGAGCTGTTTTTT CASSQDRNANTGELFF
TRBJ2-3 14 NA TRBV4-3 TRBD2 TGCGCCAGCAGCCCTGGGAGGGTAATAGATACGCAGTATTTT CASSPGRVIDTQYF
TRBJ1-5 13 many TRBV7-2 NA TGTGCCAGCAGCTTAGGGACCAATCAGCCCCAGCATTTT CASSLGTNQPQHF
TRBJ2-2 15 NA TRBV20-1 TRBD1 TGCAGTGCTGGGACAGGGGCGGTGAACACCGGGGAGCTGTTTTTT CSAGTGAVNTGELFF
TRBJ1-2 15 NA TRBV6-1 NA TGTGCCACCTTACTTGGGGGAGGCAGCTCCTATGGCTACACCTTC CATLLGGGSSYGYTF
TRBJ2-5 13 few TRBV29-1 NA TGCAGTGTGAAAGCGGATCCCCAAGAGACCCAGTACTTC CSVKADPQETQYF
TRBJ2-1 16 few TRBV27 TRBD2 TGTGCCAGCATAGGTTTCAGCGGGGGTCTCTACAATGAGCAGTTCTTC CASIGFSGGLYNEQFF
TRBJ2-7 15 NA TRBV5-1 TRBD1 TGCGCCAGCAGCTTGGGTTTGGACAGGGGAGACGAGCAGTACTTC CASSLGLDRGDEQYF
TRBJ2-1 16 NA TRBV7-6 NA TGTGCCAGCAGCTTAGCCGGTAGCCTCTCCTACAATGAGCAGTTCTTC CASSLAGSLSYNEQFF
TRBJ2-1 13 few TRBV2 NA TGTGCCAGCAGTCCTGAAGTAGCCGGTGAGCAGTTCTTC CASSPEVAGEQFF
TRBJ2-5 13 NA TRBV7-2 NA TGTGCCAGCAGCTTCCAGACCCAAGAGACCCAGTACTTC CASSFQTQETQYF
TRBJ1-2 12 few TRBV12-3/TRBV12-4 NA TGTGCCAGCAGTCGGGAGCTTTATGGCTACACCTTC CASSRELYGYTF
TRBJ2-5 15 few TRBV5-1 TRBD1 TGCGCCAGCAGCCACCGACAGGGTCCTGAAGAGACCCAGTACTTC CASSHRQGPEETQYF
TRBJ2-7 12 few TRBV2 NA TGTGCCAGCAGTAAGGTCGGCTACGAGCAGTACTTC CASSKVGYEQYF
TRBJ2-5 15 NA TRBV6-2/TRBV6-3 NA TGTGCCAGCGGAACCGGATCTTGGGGGCGAGAGACCCAGTACTTC CASGTGSWGRETQYF
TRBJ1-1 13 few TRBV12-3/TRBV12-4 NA TGTGCCAGCAGTTTACGGACGAACACTGAAGCTTTCTTT CASSLRTNTEAFF
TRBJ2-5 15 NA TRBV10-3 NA TGTGCCATCAGTGATCCAGCGGCCACGAAAGAGACCCAGTACTTC CAISDPAATKETQYF
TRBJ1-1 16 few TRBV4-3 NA TGCGCCAGCAGCCAAGAGTGGAGGGGAGTGGGTACTGAAGCTTTCTTT CASSQEWRGVGTEAFF
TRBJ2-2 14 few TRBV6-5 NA TGTGCCAGCAGTTACTCAACAGGGCAGGGGGAGCTGTTTTTT CASSYSTGQGELFF
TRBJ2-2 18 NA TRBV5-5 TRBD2 TGTGCCAGCAGCTTGGATCGGTTAGCGGGGGGGAGAACCGGGGAGCTGTTTTTT CASSLDRLAGGRTGELFF
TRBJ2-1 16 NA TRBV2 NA TGTGCCAGCAGCCCGGCTGGGGGGCCCTCCTACAATGAGCAGTTCTTC CASSPAGGPSYNEQFF
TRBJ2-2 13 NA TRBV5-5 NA TGTGCCAGCAGCTTGGGCTTCGGCGGGGAGCTGTTTTTT CASSLGFGGELFF
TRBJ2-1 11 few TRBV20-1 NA TGCAGTGTTCAGGCCTACAATGAGCAGTTCTTC CSVQAYNEQFF
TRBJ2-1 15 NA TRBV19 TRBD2 TGTGCCAGTGGACTAGCGGGGGGTGGTTACAATGAGCAGTTCTTC CASGLAGGGYNEQFF
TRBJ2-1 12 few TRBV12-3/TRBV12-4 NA TGTGCCAGCAGACGGACCTACAATGAGCAGTTCTTC CASRRTYNEQFF
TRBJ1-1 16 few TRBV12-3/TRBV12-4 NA TGTGCCAGCAGTTTGGTCAGCTCCATCGACAACACTGAAGCTTTCTTT CASSLVSSIDNTEAFF
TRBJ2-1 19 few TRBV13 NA TGTGCCAGCAGCTTAGGTGGGGCCAGCGCACTCAGCTCCTACAATGAGCAGTTCTTC CASSLGGASALSSYNEQFF